The 18 T cell receptor beta chains below come from one sample, sequenced in a study of shared clonotypes between healthy human individuals. Here immunoSEQ multiplex PCR was the method, and the copy in TCRdb shows in-frame clones only, minus some. Among 2 million to 2.5 million clones listed, 95% were seen once. Sequenced: naive CD4+ T cells sorted from blood. Subset here: CD45RA+ positively selected. Receptor source: a man aged 18 to 29 in good health.

The chain uses TRBV10-3 and TRBJ2-2; no firm D call. The V end was cut by 4 bases, the J end by 0 bases, with 9 bases between. The CDR3 has 15 residues. The germline V gene encodes CDR1 ENHRY and CDR2 SYGVKD. The CDR3 DNA reads TGTGCCATCAGTGCGGGCGGTTCGAACACCGGGGAGCTGTTTTTT. Protein sequence: CAISAGGSNTGELFF.

The chain couples TRBV28 to TRBJ1-2, with D possibly matching TRBD1 (5 bases). CDR3 size: 15 residues. The V end was cut by 6 bases, the J end by 1 base, with 15 bases between. CDR1 MDHEN and CDR2 SYDVKM come from the germline V gene. The CDR3, as DNA: TGTGCCAGCAGACGAACGGGGGTGGGTAACTATGGCTACACCTTC. This sequence encodes CASRRTGVGNYGYTF.

This sequence joins TRBV19 and TRBJ2-5, with D possibly being TRBD1 (6 bases). This CDR3 spans 15 amino acids. The V and J ends lost 6 bases and 7 bases respectively, with 21 bases between them. Germline loops: CDR1 LNHDA, CDR2 SQIVND (reference sequence). The CDR3 DNA is TGTGCCAGTAGAGAGATCGGGACACCCGTAGGGACCCAGTACTTC. Amino acid sequence: CASREIGTPVGTQYF. The whole variable domain, filled in from reference TRBV19 and TRBJ2-5, reads DGGITQSPKYLFRKEGQNVTLSCEQNLNHDAMYWYRQDPGQGLRLIYYSQIVNDFQKGDIAEGYSVSREKKESFPLTVTSAQKNPTAFYLCASREIGTPVGTQYFGPGTRLLVL.

The V and J genes are TRBV7-2 and TRBJ2-1; TRBD2 matches at 8 bases. J gave up 4 bases and V 1 base, and 9 bases lay outside the gene matches. The CDR3 has 17 amino acids. Germline V gene sequence: CDR1 SGHTA, CDR2 FQGNSA. The CDR3 DNA reads as TGTGCCAGCAGCTTAGTTGGAACTAGCGGAGATTACAATGAGCAGTTCTTC. As protein: CASSLVGTSGDYNEQFF.

A single count supports this clone. The chain carries TRBV30 and TRBJ1-1, with D possibly matching TRBD1 (6 bases). The CDR3 totals 15 residues. V shed 0 bases and J shed 7 bases, with 18 bases lying between them. Germline V gene data show CDR1 as GTSNPN and CDR2 as SVGIG (reference sequence). The CDR3 nucleotides are TGTGCCTGGAGTGTGCAGGGGCTAGGGGGACGTGAAGCTTTCTTT. It codes for CAWSVQGLGGREAFF. The whole variable domain, filled in from reference TRBV30 and TRBJ1-1, reads SQTIHQWPATLVQPVGSPLSLECTVEGTSNPNLYWYRQAAGRGLQLLFYSVGIGQISSEVPQNLSASRPQDRQFILSSKKLLLSDSGFYLCAWSVQGLGGREAFFGQGTRLTVV.

The V gene is TRBV5-1, the J gene TRBJ2-3, with 9 bases identical to TRBD2. Trimming removed 4 bases from V and 4 bases from J; junction bases left unmatched: 10. This CDR3 has 16 amino acids. The germline V gene encodes CDR1 SGHRS and CDR2 YFSETQ. The CDR3 coding sequence is TGCGCCAGCAGCCCCCTTGGCGGGGGGGTCTCAGATACGCAGTATTTT. Encoded protein: CASSPLGGGVSDTQYF.

The chain has TRBV6-6 and TRBJ1-5, with D hard to call. Trimming took 6 bases from V and 5 from J, leaving 8 bases between them. The CDR3 sequence is 12 residues long. The germline gives CDR1 MNHNY, CDR2 SVGAGI (reference sequence). CDR3 coding DNA: TGTGCCAGCAGGACGAGTGATCAGCCCCAGCATTTT. Translating gives CASRTSDQPQHF.

In DNA, the CDR3 is TGTGCCAGCAGCTTTCGACAGGGTGGATACGAGCAGTACTTC. Translating gives CASSFRQGGYEQYF. V gene TRBV5-6 combines with J gene TRBJ2-7; 7 bases line up with TRBD1. The CDR3 is 14 amino acids. The J segment lost 4 bases and the V segment lost 2 bases, leaving 6 bases of the junction unmatched. CDR1 SGHDT and CDR2 YYEEEE come from the germline V gene. Full variable domain (rest looked up from reference TRBV5-6 and TRBJ2-7): DAGVTQSPTHLIKTRGQQVTLRCSPKSGHDTVSWYQQALGQGPQFIFQYYEEEERQRGNFPDRFSGHQFPNYSSELNVNALLLGDSALYLCASSFRQGGYEQYFGPGTRLTVT.

The chain has TRBV9 and TRBJ1-1; D is unresolved. The germline gives CDR1 SGDLS, CDR2 YYNGEE. V gave up 4 bases and J gave up 9 bases, with 10 bases separating them. This CDR3 has 11 residues. The CDR3 DNA reads TGTGCCAGCAGCCCACGGTCCCAAGCTTTCTTT. This codes for CASSPRSQAFF.

The chain has TRBV18 and TRBJ1-1, with a tentative D call TRBD1 (5 bases). CDR3 length equals 14 residues. Deletions cut 1 base from V and 3 bases from J, with 9 bases between. Germline V gene data show CDR1 as KGHSH and CDR2 as LQKENI. The CDR3: CASSPLGRDTEAFF. CDR3 DNA: TGTGCCAGCTCACCACTGGGCAGGGACACTGAAGCTTTCTTT.

V gene TRBV6-5 combines with J gene TRBJ2-3, with a tentative D call TRBD1 (5 bases). V dropped 1 base and J dropped 2 bases, with 10 bases sitting between them. Germline V gives CDR1 MNHEY, CDR2 SVGAGI. The CDR3 totals 15 residues. CDR3: CASSYFQGHTDTQYF. Here the CDR3 DNA reads TGTGCCAGCAGTTACTTCCAGGGTCACACAGATACGCAGTATTTT.

This chain links TRBV19 with TRBJ1-2; D is undetermined. The CDR3 spans 15 residues. Germline loops: CDR1 LNHDA, CDR2 SQIVND (reference sequence). V was shortened by 2 bases and J by 0 bases, with 10 bases between the two germline ends. The DNA for the CDR3 is TGTGCCAGTAGTATACTTCCAGACGCTAACTATGGCTACACCTTC. Translation gives CASSILPDANYGYTF.

This sequence joins TRBV5-1 and TRBJ1-1, with D uncertain. Trimming removed 5 bases at V and 0 bases at J, with 14 bases between. Germline lookup yields CDR1 SGHRS and CDR2 YFSETQ. The CDR3 consists of 15 residues. CDR3 protein: CASRSEIPMNTEAFF. CDR3 in DNA: TGCGCCAGCAGGTCTGAGATTCCCATGAACACTGAAGCTTTCTTT.

CDR3 in amino acids: CASSYSSRGGEEKLFF. The CDR3 nucleotides read TGTGCCAGCAGTTACTCTAGCCGGGGAGGGGAGGAAAAACTGTTTTTT. The V and J genes are TRBV6-5 and TRBJ1-4; tentatively, D is TRBD1 (5 bases). The V and J ends lost 0 bases and 8 bases respectively, with 16 bases between them. The CDR3 spans 16 residues. Germline V gene sequence: CDR1 MNHEY, CDR2 SVGAGI.

The chain has TRBV15 and TRBJ1-2; D remains unclear. Germline CDR1 is LNHNV and CDR2 is YYDKDF (reference sequence). V was clipped by 1 base and J by 7 bases, with 10 bases between them. CDR3 length: 13 amino acids. The CDR3: CATSRVFRSGYTF. The CDR3 DNA follows: TGTGCCACCAGCAGAGTGTTTCGTAGTGGCTACACCTTC.

The chain couples TRBV20-1 to TRBJ2-5; D is undetermined. CDR3 length equals 11 residues. Germline lookup yields CDR1 DFQATT and CDR2 SNEGSKA (reference sequence). Between the trimmed V and J ends, which lost 2 bases and 5 bases, there was a span of 6 bases. This CDR3 reads CSARMSETQYF. Here the CDR3 DNA reads TGCAGTGCTAGAATGTCGGAGACCCAGTACTTC.

The V gene is TRBV7-8, the J gene TRBJ2-5; D unresolved. CDR3 length: 15 residues. V lost 5 bases to trimming and J lost 5 bases, with 18 bases between them. Germline V CDR1 and CDR2: SGHVS, FQNEAQ. The CDR3 here is CASSPLDLMGETQYF. DNA for the CDR3: TGTGCCAGCAGCCCACTTGACCTCATGGGGGAGACCCAGTACTTC.

V gene TRBV9 combines with J gene TRBJ2-3; the match to TRBD2 covers 10 bases. The CDR3 covers 19 residues. Germline-derived CDR1 and CDR2 are SGDLS and YYNGEE. V lost 0 bases and J lost 3; bases outside the gene matches: 13. CDR3 nucleotide sequence: TGTGCCAGCAGCGTAGGTCTGGCTCTAGCGGGAGAAGTGACAGATACGCAGTATTTT. Translation: CASSVGLALAGEVTDTQYF.